The rows below give T cell receptor beta chains drawn from one sample of a study of monozygotic twins with inflammatory bowel disease. With the 5' RACE reads reprocessed, TCRdb shows one record per CDR3 protein and no DNA. Here the sample table reports some 440,000 distinct CDR3 sequences. Sequencing input: blood. All receptors come from a human donor with ulcerative colitis or Crohn's disease, or a healthy co-twin of an affected twin (not recorded which). The CDR3 runs from the conserved cysteine through the conserved F or W.

j_gene | v_gene | CDR3aa
TRBJ2-3 | TRBV20-1 | CSARRQTTSTDTQYF
TRBJ2-3 | TRBV19 | CASSIEGRTQYF
TRBJ2-1 | TRBV18 | CASSPGQGWDEQFF
TRBJ2-6 | TRBV6-2/TRBV6-3 | CASSFWRGSSGANVLTF
TRBJ1-1 | TRBV12-3/TRBV12-4 | CASSGQGQGTEAFF
TRBJ1-4 | TRBV18 | CASSPLTRGNEKLFF
TRBJ2-5 | TRBV5-1 | CASSLEIAGYRETQYF
TRBJ2-1 | TRBV7-3 | CASRASGFNEQFF
TRBJ1-4 | TRBV20-1 | CSAVRGQGIEKLFF
TRBJ1-2 | TRBV12-3/TRBV12-4 | CASTPTGIYGYTF
TRBJ1-3 | TRBV4-2 | CASSQEDRESGNTIYF
TRBJ2-3 | TRBV24-1 | CATSDSNWAGATDTQYF
TRBJ2-1 | TRBV14 | CASSQLSSYNEQFF
TRBJ2-7 | TRBV20-1 | CSANSLSYEQYF
TRBJ2-3 | TRBV20-1 | CSARVVGGTPGTDTQYF
TRBJ1-2 | TRBV12-3/TRBV12-4 | CASCPDSGTGNGYTF
TRBJ2-1 | TRBV9 | CASSVDSSGEQFF
TRBJ2-7 | TRBV20-1 | CSAKRAISYEQYF
TRBJ1-4 | TRBV11-2 | CASSLAGVFNEKLFF
TRBJ1-4 | TRBV7-2 | CASRGSTSLTAKLFF
TRBJ2-1 | TRBV5-1 | CASSSTQLYNEQFF
TRBJ2-1 | TRBV20-1 | CSADRLAGGRKTYNEQFF
TRBJ2-7 | TRBV4-2 | CASSQDATGSYEQYF
TRBJ2-7 | TRBV11-2 | CASRTQQGVRSYEQYF
TRBJ2-1 | TRBV12-3/TRBV12-4 | CASRPGQGSHEQFF
TRBJ1-5 | TRBV20-1 | CSAGSYSNQPQHF
TRBJ2-2 | TRBV3-1 | CASSQSRSAGELFF
TRBJ1-1 | TRBV4-1 | CASSQGGGEGMNTEAFF
TRBJ1-6 | TRBV7-9 | CASSEGTENSPLHF
TRBJ2-7 | TRBV20-1 | CSARGGKNEQYF
TRBJ2-7 | TRBV11-2 | CASSWDRAEYEQYF
TRBJ2-5 | TRBV5-6 | CASSLGLAGGRHQETQYF
TRBJ2-2 | TRBV6-5 | CASSSLAGKAGELFF
TRBJ1-3 | TRBV18 | CASSPRPEEAGNTIYF
TRBJ1-1 | TRBV29-1 | CSVVRPNTEAFF
TRBJ2-1 | TRBV21-1 | CASSKVSPRGDEQFF
TRBJ2-7 | TRBV20-1 | CSAIAPSSYEQYF
TRBJ2-5 | TRBV2 | CASSEYGAGETQYF
TRBJ2-7 | TRBV5-5 | CASGRDRGLSTQYF
TRBJ2-6 | TRBV12-3/TRBV12-4 | CASSFRVSGANVLTF
TRBJ2-4 | TRBV13 | CASSSTGANIQYF
TRBJ2-5 | TRBV5-1 | CASSPTTPGLAGVYQETQYF
TRBJ2-7 | TRBV15 | CATSRDLGTSATYEQYF
TRBJ2-7 | TRBV7-9 | CASSLGKAYEQYF
TRBJ1-1 | TRBV11-2 | CASSSQGSTNTEAFF
TRBJ1-1 | TRBV12-3/TRBV12-4 | CASTPGTVNTEAFF
TRBJ1-4 | TRBV14 | CASRESRDPNEKLFF
TRBJ1-2 | TRBV7-2 | CASSLEGGTSIGYTF
TRBJ2-7 | TRBV10-3 | CAISETRQGRMAYEQYF
TRBJ2-5 | TRBV7-6 | CASSLGTMGETQYF
TRBJ1-1 | TRBV14 | CASSRSLITEAFF
TRBJ2-7 | TRBV5-1 | CASSYDNYEQYF
TRBJ2-3 | TRBV20-1 | CSAREPSRSTDTQYF
TRBJ1-1 | TRBV5-6 | CASSSADTEAFF
TRBJ2-7 | TRBV20-1 | CSARDQRQGALYEQYF
TRBJ2-5 | TRBV5-1 | CASSVGTSGEETQYF
TRBJ2-7 | TRBV7-2 | CASSLGDQGQGSYEQYF
TRBJ2-2 | TRBV12-3/TRBV12-4 | CASTLGGLAGNGELFF
TRBJ1-6 | TRBV12-3/TRBV12-4 | CASSPGLNNSPLHF